Listed here is a single T cell receptor beta chain. The data derive from a study of blood T cell repertoires in COVID-19. Study overall: Samples representing acute and convalescent COVID-19 were sourced from the United States, Italy and Spain. The cDNA or gDNA used as material had been derived from T cells, B-cell-depleted T cells, or PBMCs.

The CDR3 is 14 residues long. J gave up 4 bases and V 3 bases, and 1 base lay outside the gene matches. Per germline, CDR1 SGHTA and CDR2 FQGNSA. In the original analysis: Quantification of nucleated cells was approximated via reference gene primer amplification. Sequencing was performed with immunoSEQ multiplex PCR; in TCRdb, only in-frame clones are kept and a portion is missing. The V and J calls and clone size are taken from that table; D and trimming were inferred from the DNA. The sample holds around 220,000 clones; 85% to 90% are singletons and the top ten take around 1.4%. The specimen was peripheral blood. The J gene is TRBJ1-1, the V gene TRBV7-2; 11 positions match TRBD1. The sequence derives from a man between 18 and 35 years old with active or convalescent COVID-19. The CDR3 loop is CASSLDRGRTEAFF. The CDR3 DNA reads as TGTGCCAGCAGCTTGGACAGGGGGCGCACTGAAGCTTTCTTT.